The 28 T cell receptor beta chains reported below all come from one sample, sequenced in a study of blood T cells in healthy people across ages (dated by TCRdb to between 2014 and 2017). Libraries were made using 5' RACE. Instrument on record: Illumina HiSeq 2500. A second PCR of about 7 to 12 cycles was run with a J-beta primer mix and a sample-barcoded 5' primer. TCRdb reprocessed the public reads (quality trimming at Q25 with fastp, clone calling with MiXCR) and kept in-frame beta chains. Here each entry gathers all rows of one CDR3 protein and keeps the most common genes and DNA. The sample records approximately 780,000 distinct CDR3 sequences, roughly 24% of which are singletons. Jointly, the top ten make up about 3% of the sample. This same sample was also part of a study on T cells of mothers and their children.

Sequenced input: blood. The receptors come from a boy younger than 18 in good health.

This clonotype occurred a few times. The V call is TRBV15, the J call TRBJ2-1; 10 bases match TRBD2. The CDR3 sequence is 16 residues long. V was pared by 0 bases and J by 3 bases, with 2 bases of the junction left unmatched. The germline CDR1 and CDR2 sequences are LNHNV and YYDKDF (reference sequence). The CDR3 loop is CATSRDWTSGYNEQFF. The CDR3 DNA follows: TGTGCCACCAGCAGAGACTGGACTAGCGGCTACAATGAGCAGTTCTTC. Filled out from reference TRBV15 and TRBJ2-1, the complete variable domain reads DAMVIQNPRYQVTQFGKPVTLSCSQTLNHNVMYWYQQKSSQAPKLLFHYYDKDFNNEADTPDNFQSRRPNTSFCFLDIRSPGLGDTAMYLCATSRDWTSGYNEQFFGPGTRLTVL.

This chain joins TRBV12-3 or TRBV12-4 and TRBJ2-5, with TRBD2 as a possible D gene (6 bases). CDR3 length equals 16 residues. V was shortened by 4 bases and J by 2 bases, with 17 bases between the two germline ends. CDR3 in amino acids: CASSSRRLAKQETQYF. CDR3 DNA sequence: TGTGCCAGCAGTTCCCGCCGGCTAGCGAAACAAGAGACCCAGTACTTC.

The rearrangement uses TRBV5-1 and TRBJ2-2; 10 nucleotides agree with TRBD2. The CDR3 is made up of 15 amino acids. Trimming at V came to 4 bases and at J to 6 bases, leaving 6 bases not matched to a gene. Germline lookup yields CDR1 SGHRS and CDR2 YFSETQ. DNA for the CDR3: TGCGCCAGCAGCCCTGGGACTAGCGTGGCCGGGGAGCTGTTTTTT. It yields the protein CASSPGTSVAGELFF. Based on the CDR3 plus reference TRBV5-1 and TRBJ2-2, the full variable domain is KAGVTQTPRYLIKTRGQQVTLSCSPISGHRSVSWYQQTPGQGLQFLFEYFSETQRNKGNFPGRFSGRQFSNSRSEMNVSTLELGDSALYLCASSPGTSVAGELFFGEGSRLTVL.

In its sample, this clonotype was seen a few times. The chain couples TRBV20-1 to TRBJ1-2; D is unresolved. The CDR3 has 14 amino acids. Per the germline V gene, CDR1 is DFQATT and CDR2 is SNEGSKA (reference sequence). The V and J ends lost 4 bases and 0 bases respectively, with 12 bases between them. DNA for the CDR3: TGCAGTGCTATCGGGGATCTCCCTAACTATGGCTACACCTTC. Translated: CSAIGDLPNYGYTF.

The rearrangement uses TRBV5-1 and TRBJ2-5; the D call may be TRBD1 or TRBD2 (6 bases each). The assigned J gene may be wrong: the sequence end matches TRBJ2-1 better. The CDR3 loop spans 16 amino acids. CDR1 is SGHRS, CDR2 YFSETQ, per germline. CDR3 DNA: TGCGCCAGCAGCCCGGAGGGGGTGTTCAGGGCCAATGAGCAGTTCTTC. Translated: CASSPEGVFRANEQFF.

This clonotype has more than one count but fewer than ten. V is TRBV29-1 and J is TRBJ2-7; TRBD2 aligns across 11 bases. Matching the DNA end better, TRBJ2-1 makes the J call doubtful. Germline V gives CDR1 SQVTM, CDR2 ANQGSEA. The CDR3 totals 16 residues. This chain's CDR3 is CSVEERDTSGGNEQFF. The CDR3, as DNA: TGCAGCGTTGAAGAACGAGATACTAGCGGGGGCAATGAGCAGTTCTTC.

This clonotype was found many times. The junction differs from germline at one of its ends, possibly a read error. The V call is TRBV5-1, the J call TRBJ1-1, with D possibly TRBD1 on 5 matching bases. This CDR3 region has 14 residues. Germline V CDR1 and CDR2: SGHRS, YFSETQ. CDR3 in amino acids: CASSLGERNTEAFF. The CDR3 DNA is TGTGCCAGCAGCTTGGGGGAACGAAACACTGAAGCTTTCTTT.

This chain joins TRBV5-5 and TRBJ2-1, with D hard to call. V shed 2 bases and J shed 6 bases, with 18 bases lying between them. The germline V gene has CDR1 SGHKS and CDR2 YYEKEE (reference sequence). CDR3 length equals 16 residues. The CDR3 sequence is CASSFSVTDPFNEQFF. CDR3 nucleotides: TGTGCCAGCAGCTTCTCTGTAACGGACCCATTCAATGAGCAGTTCTTC.

This clonotype came up a few times. The J gene is TRBJ1-2, the V gene TRBV9; weak D call: TRBD1 (5 bases). Trimming removed 6 bases at V and 5 bases at J, with 23 bases between. The V gene's germline CDR1 is SGDLS and CDR2 YYNGEE. The CDR3 is made up of 16 amino acids. The CDR3 here is CASTGGRASRKYGYTF. In DNA form, the CDR3 reads TGTGCCAGCACCGGGGGACGCGCATCAAGAAAATATGGCTACACCTTC.

This clonotype turned up a few times. The chain uses TRBV24-1 and TRBJ2-7, with D possibly matching TRBD1 (6 bases). Trimming took off 4 bases at V and 5 bases at J, with 17 bases between the two ends. The CDR3 is 15 residues long. Germline V gene data show CDR1 as KGHDR and CDR2 as SFDVKD. This CDR3 is CATSESGTSYHEQYF. CDR3 nucleotide sequence: TGTGCCACCAGTGAATCCGGGACATCGTACCACGAGCAGTACTTC.

This clonotype was observed a few times. The gene calls are TRBV12-3 or TRBV12-4 and TRBJ1-2; 8 bases line up with TRBD1. With 6 bases clipped from V and 8 bases from J, the junction kept 5 bases outside the gene matches. The CDR3 consists of 12 residues. The CDR3 spells CASRGQGRGYTF. The CDR3 DNA follows: TGTGCCAGCAGAGGACAGGGCCGGGGCTACACCTTC.

The chain has TRBV9 and TRBJ2-3; unclear D gene. The germline V and J ends were trimmed by 0 bases and 4 bases, with 9 bases remaining between them. There are 14 residues in the CDR3. From germline, CDR1 is SGDLS and CDR2 YYNGEE. The CDR3 sequence: CASSVVGDSDTQYF. The CDR3 DNA follows: TGTGCCAGCAGCGTAGTTGGGGATTCAGATACGCAGTATTTT.

The genes are TRBV6-1 and TRBJ2-1, with 7 bases lining up with TRBD1. V trimming: 8 bases; J trimming: 9 bases; junction bases outside the gene matches: 10. The CDR3 runs to 13 residues. Germline V lookup: CDR1 MNHNS, CDR2 SASEGT. This CDR3 is CASERTGLGEQFF. In nucleotides, the CDR3 is TGTGCCAGCGAACGGACAGGCCTTGGTGAGCAGTTCTTC.

V gene TRBV6-1 combines with J gene TRBJ2-1, with 11 bases lining up with TRBD2. J lost 3 bases, V lost 5 bases, and 18 bases had no gene match. This CDR3 spans 20 amino acids. The germline V gene encodes CDR1 MNHNS and CDR2 SASEGT. The CDR3 DNA sequence: TGTGCCAGCAGTCCCCAGGCTAGCGGGGGGTCTACTGGCCTCTACAATGAGCAGTTCTTC. Amino acids: CASSPQASGGSTGLYNEQFF.

This clonotype was seen a handful of times. This chain uses TRBV6-5 with TRBJ1-5, with 8 bases lining up with TRBD1. V was pared by 5 bases and J by 5 bases, with 5 bases of the junction left unmatched. CDR3 length: 14 amino acids. Germline CDR1 and CDR2: MNHEY and SVGAGI. CDR3 nucleotides: TGTGCCAGCAGTAGGTCAGGGGGCTATCAGCCCCAGCATTTT. As protein: CASSRSGGYQPQHF.

The chain uses TRBV3-1 and TRBJ2-7, with D maybe TRBD1 (5 bases). V was pared by 1 base and J by 3 bases, with 10 bases between. Germline CDR1 LGHDT, CDR2 YNNKEL (reference sequence). The CDR3 is 14 residues long. The CDR3 DNA reads TGTGCCAGCAGCCAAGGAAACAGGTTCTACGAGCAGTACTTC. Its protein is CASSQGNRFYEQYF.

This clonotype has more than one count but fewer than ten. This rearrangement joins TRBV12-3 or TRBV12-4 to TRBJ2-4; 7 positions match TRBD1. This CDR3 region has 13 residues. V was pared by 5 bases and J by 8 bases, with 6 bases of the junction left unmatched. As DNA, the CDR3 is TGTGCCAGCAGTCTACCGACAGGGCACATTCAGTACTTC. Its translation is CASSLPTGHIQYF.

Points on this clonotype: It is unclear where the CDR3 begins or ends on the DNA, so no DNA is shown, and the CDR3 is as TCRdb lists it. This chain uses TRBV7-9 with TRBJ2-7; the D call of TRBD1 is as the table states it, not checked on the DNA. The CDR3 region is 12 residues in length, termini included. Germline assignment: CDR1 SEHNR and CDR2 FQNEAQ (reference sequence). CDR3 amino acids: CASSVGTGSSHF.

V and J are TRBV12-3 or TRBV12-4 and TRBJ1-2; D is unclear. Deletions cut 1 base from V and 4 bases from J, with 10 bases between. The CDR3 is 14 amino acids. The CDR3 coding sequence is TGTGCCAGCAGTTTAGAGCGGTCCCCCTATGGCTACACCTTC. This encodes CASSLERSPYGYTF.

The rearrangement links TRBV5-1 to TRBJ2-5, with TRBD1 as a possible D gene (6 bases). This CDR3 is built from 14 residues. Germline assignment: CDR1 SGHRS and CDR2 YFSETQ. Between the trimmed V and J ends, which lost 3 bases and 2 bases, there was a span of 11 bases. CDR3 sequence (DNA): TGCGCCAGCAGCTCGACAGGTTGGCAAGAGACCCAGTACTTC. Translation: CASSSTGWQETQYF.

This chain joins TRBV29-1 and TRBJ2-5; D ambiguous. TRBJ2-1 explains the end of the DNA better; the J call may be wrong. In germline, CDR1 is SQVTM, CDR2 ANQGSEA. The CDR3 has 12 amino acids. The CDR3 DNA reads as TGCAGCGTTGGTAAAGGGTCAGATGAGCAGTTCTTC. Translated, it gives CSVGKGSDEQFF.

This clonotype was recorded a few times. This rearrangement joins TRBV5-1 to TRBJ1-4; 8 bases agree with TRBD1. Germline V gives CDR1 SGHRS, CDR2 YFSETQ. This CDR3 spans 16 amino acids. Losses at the gene ends were 6 bases for V and 4 bases for J; bases not matched to a gene: 11. CDR3 DNA: TGCGCCAGCAAGCGTCTCGCGGGACAGGATAATGAAAAACTGTTTTTT. It specifies CASKRLAGQDNEKLFF.

Only a few counts were recorded for this clonotype. The rearrangement uses TRBV6-5 and TRBJ1-5; tentatively, D is TRBD1 (5 bases). The V end was cut by 0 bases, the J end by 2 bases, with 8 bases between. Germline V gene data show CDR1 as MNHEY and CDR2 as SVGAGI. The CDR3 spans 15 residues. CDR3 region: CASSYSGRGNQPQHF. The CDR3 DNA reads as TGTGCCAGCAGTTACTCGGGCAGGGGCAATCAGCCCCAGCATTTT.

This chain uses TRBV7-9 with TRBJ2-7; 8 nucleotides agree with TRBD1. V gave up 4 bases and J gave up 5 bases; unmatched junction bases: 4. The CDR3 runs 13 residues. Germline values: CDR1 SEHNR, CDR2 FQNEAQ (reference sequence). The CDR3 DNA follows: TGTGCCAGCAGCTGGACAGGGTCCCACGAGCAGTACTTC. It translates to CASSWTGSHEQYF.

This clonotype was counted between two and nine times. The J gene is TRBJ2-5, the V gene TRBV12-5; 12 bases line up with TRBD1. J gave up 7 bases and V 3 bases, and 15 bases lay outside the gene matches. This CDR3 is 18 amino acids long. Per the germline V gene, CDR1 is LGHNT and CDR2 is FRNRAP. CDR3 bases: TGTGCTAGTGGTTTCCCAAAATCCGGGACAGGGGGCTGGGTGACCCAGTACTTC. Protein sequence: CASGFPKSGTGGWVTQYF. Filled out from reference TRBV12-5 and TRBJ2-5, the complete variable domain reads DARVTQTPRHKVTEMGQEVTMRCQPILGHNTVFWYRQTMMQGLELLAYFRNRAPLDDSGMPKDRFSAEMPDATLATLKIQPSEPRDSAVYFCASGFPKSGTGGWVTQYFGPGTRLLVL.

This clonotype has only a few counts. The chain uses TRBV3-1 and TRBJ1-2; TRBD1 might be the D (6 bases). V was trimmed by 0 bases and J by 5 bases, leaving 13 bases between them. This CDR3 is built from 15 residues. The germline V gene encodes CDR1 LGHDT and CDR2 YNNKEL (reference sequence). The CDR3 sequence: CASSQEPGGGYGYTF. CDR3 coding DNA: TGTGCCAGCAGCCAAGAACCTGGGGGCGGATATGGCTACACCTTC.

This clonotype was counted only a few times. This chain connects TRBV5-1 to TRBJ1-4; D is unclear. V was trimmed by 3 bases and J by 5 bases, leaving 26 bases between them. Germline lookup yields CDR1 SGHRS and CDR2 YFSETQ. This CDR3 has 19 amino acids. This chain's CDR3 is CASSSGWKVAGEKNEKLFF. The CDR3 nucleotides read TGCGCCAGCAGCTCGGGTTGGAAGGTTGCGGGCGAAAAGAATGAAAAACTGTTTTTT.

This sequence joins TRBV18 and TRBJ1-2, with D possibly matching TRBD1 (5 bases). CDR1 and CDR2 (germline): KGHSH, LQKENI. The length of the CDR3 is 15 residues. V lost 3 bases to trimming and J lost 0 bases, with 11 bases between them. CDR3 nucleotides: TGTGCCAGCTCACCCGGGACGGGACCTAACTATGGCTACACCTTC. The encoded protein is CASSPGTGPNYGYTF.